The 21 T cell receptor beta chains given below trace back to one sample, sequenced in a study of T cells after yellow fever vaccination (dated by TCRdb to the late 2010s). The library was produced with 5' RACE. For sequencing, an Illumina NovaSeq 6000 was employed. Using fastp at Q25 and MiXCR, TCRdb reprocessed the public reads and kept productive beta chains. Identical CDR3 protein sequences are pooled into one entry, listed with their most common genes and DNA. Recorded for this sample are around 320,000 distinct CDR3 sequences; roughly 9% of them occurred a single time. The ten top clones hold around 3.5% of the sample. The treatment or condition label for this specimen denotes: live attenuated yellow fever vaccine strain. Sequencing was performed on CD4+ T cells sorted from PBMCs, taken 5 days after the yellow fever booster vaccination. The source is a man aged 18 to 29 who received the YFV17D yellow fever vaccine.

This clonotype was seen only a few times. The chain links TRBV20-1 to TRBJ2-3, with 8 bases fitting TRBD2. Germline CDR1 reads DFQATT; CDR2 reads SNEGSKA (reference sequence). The CDR3 runs to 15 residues. Losses at the gene ends were 2 bases for V and 4 bases for J; bases not matched to a gene: 8. CDR3 nucleotides: TGCAGTGCTAGAAGGCCAGCGGGGGTCTCAGATACGCAGTATTTT. Translating gives CSARRPAGVSDTQYF.

This clonotype was seen a few times. This sequence joins TRBV29-1 and TRBJ1-1; the match to TRBD1 covers 8 bases. Trimming took 6 bases from V and 3 from J; bases not matched to a gene: 12. Germline V gene lookup returns CDR1 SQVTM and CDR2 ANQGSEA. This CDR3 region has 15 residues. The CDR3 sequence: CSVPRQGTWDTEAFF. CDR3 bases: TGCAGCGTCCCCCGACAGGGGACTTGGGACACTGAAGCTTTCTTT. The full variable domain, completed using reference TRBV29-1 and TRBJ1-1, is SAVISQKPSRDICQRGTSLTIQCQVDSQVTMMFWYRQQPGQSLTLIATANQGSEATYESGFVIDKFPISRPNLTFSTLTVSNMSPEDSSIYLCSVPRQGTWDTEAFFGQGTRLTVV.

The chain recombines TRBV18 with TRBJ2-7, with TRBD1 matching over 7 bases. V shed 8 bases and J 3 bases; nucleotides not matched to a gene: 10. Per germline, CDR1 KGHSH and CDR2 LQKENI. The CDR3 contains 14 residues. As DNA, the CDR3 is TGTGCCAGCACACAGGGGTCCTCAGGCTACGAGCAGTACTTC. Its translation is CASTQGSSGYEQYF.

This clonotype was seen only a few times. The rearrangement uses TRBV18 and TRBJ2-5, with TRBD2 matching over 10 bases. CDR1 is KGHSH and CDR2 is LQKENI in the germline V gene. With V trimmed by 3 bases and J by 3 bases, 4 bases remained unmatched. This CDR3 contains 15 residues. The DNA of the CDR3 is TGTGCCAGCTCACCTGGACTAGCGGAGAAAGAGACCCAGTACTTC. Translating it yields CASSPGLAEKETQYF.

J is TRBJ1-2 and V is TRBV20-1, with 7 nucleotides matching TRBD1. V shed 6 bases and J 0 bases; nucleotides not matched to a gene: 7. Germline CDR1 DFQATT, CDR2 SNEGSKA (reference sequence). The CDR3 consists of 14 residues. The CDR3 coding sequence is TGCAGTGCAGCGGCCGGGACAGCTAACTATGGCTACACCTTC. Translation gives CSAAAGTANYGYTF.

This rearrangement joins TRBV4-2 to TRBJ1-1, with 7 bases fitting TRBD1. CDR1 and CDR2 from the germline V gene are LGHNA and YNFKEQ. The CDR3 is 13 amino acids. V dropped 1 base and J dropped 10; count of bases not matched to a gene: 6. CDR3 bases: TGTGCCAGCAGCCAAGCGGGACAGCATTCAGCTTTCTTT. Its protein product is CASSQAGQHSAFF.

The chain is built from TRBV20-1 and TRBJ1-3; TRBD1 might be the D (6 bases). The CDR3 is 14 amino acids. The germline gives CDR1 DFQATT, CDR2 SNEGSKA (reference sequence). V gave up 4 bases and J gave up 0 bases, with 10 bases separating them. CDR3 sequence reads: CSATQDSSGNTIYF. The CDR3 DNA reads TGCAGTGCTACCCAGGACAGCTCTGGAAACACCATATATTTT.

This clonotype was detected only a few times. This chain joins TRBV3-1 and TRBJ2-7, with a tentative D call TRBD1 (6 bases). The CDR3 contains 12 residues. Germline V gene sequence: CDR1 LGHDT, CDR2 YNNKEL (reference sequence). V lost 3 bases and J lost 3, with 6 bases in between. This CDR3 reads CASSQTGYEQYF. The CDR3 DNA reads as TGTGCCAGCAGCCAGACAGGCTACGAGCAGTACTTC.

On this clonotype: At one end the junction does not follow the germline gene, possibly because of a read error. The chain couples TRBV7-7 to TRBJ2-2; TRBD2 matches 9 bases. This CDR3 is 17 amino acids long. The germline CDR1 and CDR2 sequences are SSHAT and FNYEAQ (reference sequence). The CDR3 bases are TGTGCTAGCAGCTTAGAGGCGGGGGGGCCCTCCACCGGGGAGCTGTTTTTT. This gives the protein CASSLEAGGPSTGELFF.

This clonotype has only a few counts. The rearrangement joins TRBV12-3 or TRBV12-4 to TRBJ1-6; D might be TRBD1 (5 bases). The CDR3 covers 15 residues. Trimming removed 6 bases at V and 7 bases at J, with 16 bases between. The CDR3 DNA sequence: TGTGCCAGCAGCCCCTTCCCCGGGGCAAATTCACCCCTCCACTTT. Translating it yields CASSPFPGANSPLHF.

The gene calls are TRBV7-2 and TRBJ2-4, with no clear D. Germline V gene data show CDR1 as SGHTA and CDR2 as FQGNSA. The CDR3 sequence is 13 residues long. The V end was cut by 3 bases, the J end by 0 bases, with 3 bases between. CDR3 loop: CASSFEAKNIQYF. CDR3 DNA sequence: TGTGCCAGCAGCTTCGAAGCCAAAAACATTCAGTACTTC.

This clonotype has a handful of counts. The chain links TRBV18 to TRBJ2-5; D may be TRBD1 (6 bases). The germline CDR1 and CDR2 sequences are KGHSH and LQKENI. There are 13 residues in the CDR3. V dropped 0 bases and J dropped 5 bases, with 7 bases sitting between them. CDR3 in DNA: TGTGCCAGCTCACCACCGCAGGGGGAGACCCAGTACTTC. It is translated as CASSPPQGETQYF. The variable domain in full, with the rest retrieved from reference TRBV18 and TRBJ2-5, is NAGVMQNPRHLVRRRGQEARLRCSPMKGHSHVYWYRQLPEEGLKFMVYLQKENIIDESGMPKERFSAEFPKEGPSILRIQQVVRGDSAAYFCASSPPQGETQYFGPGTRLLVL.

This clonotype was detected ten times or more. The genes are TRBV5-1 and TRBJ1-1, with 7 bases that match TRBD1. Per germline, CDR1 SGHRS and CDR2 YFSETQ. The CDR3 has 16 amino acids. V shed 2 bases, J shed 1 base, and the junction held 8 bases outside the gene matches. The CDR3 nucleotides read TGCGCCAGCAGCTTCTCCGACAGGGACCCGAACACTGAAGCTTTCTTT. This sequence encodes CASSFSDRDPNTEAFF.

The chain joins TRBV5-1 to TRBJ1-1; 7 bases are shared with TRBD1. V was clipped by 4 bases and J by 1 base; unmatched bases: 4. Germline V lookup: CDR1 SGHRS, CDR2 YFSETQ. This CDR3 region has 14 residues. Written as DNA, the CDR3 is TGCGCCAGCAGCGTGGGACAGCAGAACACTGAAGCTTTCTTT. Encoded protein: CASSVGQQNTEAFF.

With respect to this clonotype: One base away lies a much larger clone, so this may be a sequencing read error. The chain uses TRBV12-3 or TRBV12-4 and TRBJ2-4, with D perhaps given as TRBD1 or TRBD2 (5 bases each). This CDR3 has 16 residues. Trimming cost V 5 bases and J 6 bases, with 20 bases left between them. The CDR3 DNA is TGTGCCAGCAGTCTTGGATTCGGGACCGAGATAAACATTCAGTACTTC. Residues: CASSLGFGTEINIQYF.

The chain couples TRBV7-8 to TRBJ2-2; D may correspond to TRBD1 or TRBD2 (5 bases each). With 4 bases removed from V and 0 bases from J, the gap between germline ends came to 15 bases. This CDR3 region has 17 residues. From germline, CDR1 is SGHVS and CDR2 FQNEAQ. This CDR3 is CASSSLNRGANTGELFF. The CDR3 DNA reads TGTGCCAGCAGCTCCCTTAATAGGGGAGCGAACACCGGGGAGCTGTTTTTT.

There are a few counts of this clonotype. V usage is TRBV9 and J usage is TRBJ2-3; possible D gene TRBD1, 6 bases. Germline-derived CDR1 and CDR2 are SGDLS and YYNGEE. The CDR3 contains 15 residues. V was pared by 1 base and J by 4 bases, with 13 bases between. The CDR3 bases are TGTGCCAGCAGCGTACAGGGGATGGTTTCAGATACGCAGTATTTT. Translating it yields CASSVQGMVSDTQYF.

J is TRBJ2-5 and V is TRBV5-1, with TRBD2 matching over 8 bases. Germline assignment: CDR1 SGHRS and CDR2 YFSETQ. This CDR3 is built from 14 residues. The trim removed 3 bases at V and 1 base at J, leaving 2 bases unmatched. Here the CDR3 reads CASSSGGIQETQYF. CDR3 bases: TGCGCCAGCAGCTCGGGGGGGATCCAAGAGACCCAGTACTTC.

The sample holds many counts of this clonotype. The V gene is TRBV15, the J gene TRBJ1-2; D remains unclear. The V and J ends lost 6 bases and 4 bases respectively, with 9 bases between them. The germline gives CDR1 LNHNV, CDR2 YYDKDF (reference sequence). This CDR3 region has 12 residues. The CDR3 DNA is TGTGCCACCAGAGACCGGAGCTATGGCTACACCTTC. It translates to CATRDRSYGYTF.

This clonotype was seen a handful of times. The chain links TRBV20-1 to TRBJ2-1; TRBD1 aligns across 9 bases. This CDR3 is built from 14 residues. V shed 5 bases, J shed 6 bases, and the junction held 8 bases outside the gene matches. The germline V gene encodes CDR1 DFQATT and CDR2 SNEGSKA (reference sequence). The CDR3, as DNA: TGCAGTGCTCCAACAGGGGGCGGCTCCAATGAGCAGTTCTTC. Residues: CSAPTGGGSNEQFF.

There are a few counts of this clonotype. The chain carries TRBV6-5 and TRBJ2-3; TRBD1 aligns across 8 bases. The CDR3 runs to 16 residues. Trimming removed 6 bases from V and 6 bases from J; junction bases left unmatched: 14. CDR1 and CDR2 from the germline V gene are MNHEY and SVGAGI. CDR3 amino acids: CASSRQGPRIVDTQYF. DNA of the CDR3: TGTGCCAGCAGCCGACAGGGGCCCCGGATAGTCGATACGCAGTATTTT.